This T cell receptor beta chain is from a study of blood T cell repertoires in COVID-19 (dated by TCRdb to the early 2020s). Regarding the study in general: Collaborator samples came from the United States, Italy and Spain and covered acute and convalescent phases of COVID-19. The prospective study material was composed of cDNA or gDNA derived from T cells, B-cell-depleted T cells, or PBMCs. Subjects who had been exposed to COVID-19, were actively infected with it, or had recovered from it provided the deeply sampled blood TCRbeta repertoires that made up the dataset. The repertoires were released in a freely available public database meant as a resource for research on the immune response to SARS-CoV-2. Samples were obtained from the ongoing ImmuneRACE study (first 160 participants) and from 1,000 to 1,500 subjects provided by 6 global collaborators. Sample metadata almost always included a de-identified subject ID, COVID-19 status, age in years and sex. HLA class I and class II types, where available, came from metadata supplied by the sample provider rather than from assay-based typing. Paper-wide results and their limitations: The quantity of clinical and demographic metadata differed by source and by participant and was supplied without curation.

In Seattle, one collaborating source enrolled patients while the infection was active and tracked those patients longitudinally over the course of disease. Whole blood was collected in K2EDTA tubes by collaborating institutions according to the institutions' own protocols. Collaborator samples were shipped for TCRbeta analysis as frozen whole blood, isolated PBMCs, or DNA extracted from either sample type. CDR1 MNHNS and CDR2 SASEGT are derived from the germline V gene. The CDR3, cysteine through phenylalanine, is 14 amino acids long. Only the CDR3 part of the read is kept: 42 bases, read in frame from the first base. The germline ends are 12 bases apart after V is trimmed by 3 bases and J by 4 bases. Notes on this clone: Its specific antigen is unknown. Base-call qualities are not available, and no considerably larger clone is one nucleotide away.

The immunoSEQ Assay, a bias-controlled multiplex PCR, was used to amplify TCRbeta CDR3 regions from genomic DNA. The study's processing was this. The number of nucleated cells in each sample was estimated by amplification of reference gene primers within the assay. Sequence reads were collapsed and filtered to measure the absolute abundance of every unique TCRbeta CDR3 rearrangement. For each sample, productive Simpson clonality was calculated by taking the square root of Simpson's diversity index across productive rearrangements. This immuneACCESS table, as held by TCRdb, lists in-frame sequences with V and J called but not all clones. Of the missing ones, under half trace to an unresolved V gene in checked studies; the others have no known cause. Clone size and the V and J calls come from that table; the DNA yielded D and trimming. This sample is represented by about 150,000 clones; over 75% of them were singletons. In total, the top ten clones hold over 0.55% of the sample.

The V and J segments used are TRBV6-1 and TRBJ1-1; the D gene is perhaps TRBD1, on 5 matching bases. Sequencing used peripheral blood. This receptor was obtained from a man aged 55-75 years with COVID-19, enrolled during active disease. The CDR3 reads as follows: CASSEGGKTTEAFF. In nucleotides, the sequence is TGTGCCAGCAGTGAGGGGGGGAAGACCACTGAAGCTTTCTTT.